The source of this T cell receptor (beta chain) is a study of T-cell reconstitution after alpha-beta-depleted transplantation in children (dated by TCRdb to about 2016). With regard to the full study: Using TCR repertoire profiling, the study followed T-cell immune reconstitution in a quantitative way in children after TCRalphabeta/CD19-depleted allogeneic hematopoietic cell transplantation.

With regard to this clonotype: This receptor's antigen is unknown. Base qualities are not provided; no much larger clone lies one nucleotide away.

The library was prepared using PCR. Sequenced on an Illumina HiSeq 2500. To normalize quantification of the TCRbeta repertoire, the TCR libraries were built with molecular barcoding that relied on unique molecular identifiers. Through fastp at Q25 and MiXCR, TCRdb rebuilt clones from the public reads, retaining in-frame beta chains. Rows are unified per CDR3 protein, each entry keeping the most common DNA and genes. This sample lists about 540,000 distinct CDR3 sequences; 15% to 20% were detected once. The ten largest clones add up to 3% to 4% of the sample. The germline ends are 14 bases apart after V is trimmed by 7 bases and J by 2 bases. The CDR3 starts with the cysteine, ends with the phenylalanine, and has 14 residues. The DNA shown is the 42-base CDR3, in frame from base 1. CDR1 SGHVS and CDR2 FNYEAQ are derived from the germline V gene.

The chain was built from TRBV7-6 and TRBJ2-5; the D gene is possibly TRBD1 or TRBD2, with 5 bases matching each. The receptor was isolated from a human donor who donated a stem cell graft to a child with acute lymphoblastic leukemia. The sequencing here drew on PBMCs from the stem cell graft donor, taken from the stem cell graft. The sequenced DNA is TGTGCCAGCACCCTGGGACGGGGTCAAGAGACCCAGTACTTC. This encodes CASTLGRGQETQYF.